This T cell receptor beta chain was recovered during a study of blood T cell repertoires in COVID-19. Across the whole study: Material from acute and convalescent COVID-19 was sourced from the United States, Italy and Spain.

Per the original data handling: Counts of nucleated cells, estimated from reference gene primer amplification, were obtained. TCRdb's copy holds only in-frame clones and misses some; the assay was immunoSEQ multiplex PCR. The DNA gave D and trimming, while V, J and clone size come from that table. The sample yields about 190,000 clones, roughly 90% seen once. Germline CDR1 is SGHRS and CDR2 is YFSETQ. The length of the CDR3 is 14 residues. The trim removed 6 bases at V and 5 bases at J, leaving 9 bases unmatched. The sequenced sample was peripheral blood. This clonotype was sampled from a man aged 35-49 years with acute or convalescent COVID-19. V usage is TRBV5-1 and J usage is TRBJ2-5; 8 bases agree with TRBD1. CDR3 coding DNA: TGCGCCAGCAACCCGGGACAGGTCCTTGAGACCCAGTACTTC. It specifies CASNPGQVLETQYF. The full variable domain, with the rest looked up from reference TRBV5-1 and TRBJ2-5, is KAGVTQTPRYLIKTRGQQVTLSCSPISGHRSVSWYQQTPGQGLQFLFEYFSETQRNKGNFPGRFSGRQFSNSRSEMNVSTLELGDSALYLCASNPGQVLETQYFGPGTRLLVL.